This TCR beta chain came from a study of blood T cell repertoires in COVID-19. Study-wide context: The samples span acute and convalescent COVID-19 from the United States, Italy and Spain. T cells, B-cell-depleted T cells, or PBMCs provided the cDNA or gDNA that served as material.

Libraries were prepared by immunoSEQ multiplex PCR; TCRdb keeps only in-frame clonotypes and omits some of them. The repertoire includes 150,000 to 200,000 clones, roughly 88% of them detected once, and around 7% sits in the top ten. The CDR3 has 13 amino acids. V was clipped by 4 bases and J by 8 bases, with 11 bases between them. This clonotype was sampled from a man at least 80 years old with COVID-19, enrolled during active disease. The chain carries TRBV12-3 or TRBV12-4 and TRBJ2-2; possibly TRBD2 for D (6 bases). The sample was peripheral blood. The CDR3 sequence is CASSSMEGGELFF. The CDR3 bases are TGTGCCAGCAGTTCGATGGAGGGAGGGGAGCTGTTTTTT.